This T cell receptor beta chain was recorded in a study of T-cell reconstitution after alpha-beta-depleted transplantation in children. Trimming removed 0 bases from V and 6 bases from J, with 14 bases in between. Germline assignment: CDR1 SGHRS and CDR2 YFSETQ. The CDR3 is made up of 15 amino acids. This clonotype has a handful of counts. Unique molecular identifiers were incorporated into the prepared TCRbeta library. From the PCR reads, TCRdb called clonotypes with MiXCR, one entry per CDR3 protein. The sample records approximately 510,000 distinct CDR3 sequences, about a sixth being singletons. The receptor was derived from a human donor who donated a stem cell graft to a child with acute lymphoblastic leukemia. This sequence joins TRBV5-1 and TRBJ2-3; tentative D call: TRBD1 (5 bases). The sequencing here drew on PBMCs from the stem cell graft donor, taken from the stem cell graft. The DNA for the CDR3 is TGCGCCAGCAGCTTGGGCGGCAAGGGGATGGATACGCAGTATTTT. Translated: CASSLGGKGMDTQYF.